This is a list of T cell receptor beta chains from one sample in a study of CXCR3-negative and CXCR3-positive naive CD8 T cells. TCRdb re-called the 5' RACE reads and shows each CDR3 protein once, DNA omitted. There are over 35,000 distinct CDR3 sequences in the sample, with 2% to 2.5% held by the top ten. Sequenced material: naive CXCR3- CD8+ T cells from blood. These receptors came from a human donor in good health. Some clones in this sample may be carry-over from other donors' samples. The CDR3 runs from the conserved cysteine through the conserved F or W.

v_call	j_call	cdr3_aa
TRBV5-1	TRBJ2-2	CASSPGYTGELFF
TRBV29-1	TRBJ2-3	CSARGQKLTDTQYF
TRBV29-1	TRBJ2-7	CSVTLPSSYEQYF
TRBV13	TRBJ2-1	CASSPGGVAADEQFF
TRBV20-1	TRBJ2-1	CSTTEQDGGDRSYNEQFF
TRBV6-6	TRBJ2-1	CASSYELAGGPWQFF
TRBV14	TRBJ2-7	CASSQTGTGNEQYF
TRBV3-1	TRBJ2-2	CASSQGFGTIGELFF
TRBV2	TRBJ2-5	CASSDRGEETQYF
TRBV20-1	TRBJ2-1	CSASISTRNEQFF
TRBV4-3	TRBJ2-5	CASSQDLAGVPQETQYF
TRBV10-3	TRBJ2-7	CAISDAETGTYEQYF
TRBV28	TRBJ2-7	CASSFTDYEQYF
TRBV28	TRBJ1-5	CASSTLLGNQPQHF
TRBV6-4	TRBJ2-7	CASSEVTYEQYF
TRBV5-6	TRBJ1-4	CASSLSRQGFTNEKLFF
TRBV20-1	TRBJ2-1	CSARGVSGEAYNEQFF